The text below deals with one T cell receptor beta chain. Its antigen is still unknown. The V end lost 4 bases, the J end lost 10 bases, and 10 bases lay between the germline ends. The CDR3 extends over 11 amino acids. The sample comes from a study of T cells after yellow fever vaccination. MiXCR was run by TCRdb on the 5' RACE reads, yielding one entry per CDR3 protein. The data hold some 350,000 distinct CDR3 sequences, with more than 5.5% observed a single time. Regarding the study as a whole: It was a small share of clonotypes that appeared in both CD4 and CD8 compartments.

The source was PBMCs, collected 5 days after the yellow fever booster vaccination. The receptor comes from a man aged 25-45 years who received the YFV17D yellow fever vaccine. The chain has TRBV12-3 or TRBV12-4 and TRBJ2-5, with D possibly matching TRBD2 (5 bases). DNA for the CDR3: TGTGCCAGCAGTTCCCAACGGGGCCAGTACTTC. It translates to CASSSQRGQYF.